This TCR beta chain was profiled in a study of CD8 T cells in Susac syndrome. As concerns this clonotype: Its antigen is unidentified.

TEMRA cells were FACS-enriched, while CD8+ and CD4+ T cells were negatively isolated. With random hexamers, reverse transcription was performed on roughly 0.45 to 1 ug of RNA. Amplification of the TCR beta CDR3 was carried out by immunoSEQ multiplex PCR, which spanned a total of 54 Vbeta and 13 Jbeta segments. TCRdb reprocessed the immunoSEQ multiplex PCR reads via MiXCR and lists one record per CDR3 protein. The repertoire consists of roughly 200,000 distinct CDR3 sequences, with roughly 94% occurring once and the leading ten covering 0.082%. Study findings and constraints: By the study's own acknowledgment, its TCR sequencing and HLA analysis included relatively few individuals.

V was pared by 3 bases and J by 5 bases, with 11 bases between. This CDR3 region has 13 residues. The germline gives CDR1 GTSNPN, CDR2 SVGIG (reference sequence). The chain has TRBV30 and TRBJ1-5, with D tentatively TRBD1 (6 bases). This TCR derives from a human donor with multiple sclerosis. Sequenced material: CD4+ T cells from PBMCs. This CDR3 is CAWSARGDQPQHF. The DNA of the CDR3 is TGTGCCTGGAGCGCTAGGGGGGATCAGCCCCAGCATTTT.